The clone carrying this T cell receptor (beta chain) was seen at least ten times. Its specificity is not known. Using its own MiXCR run on the 5' RACE reads, TCRdb lists one record per CDR3 protein. The table includes some 97,000 distinct CDR3 sequences, 5.9% detected once. Germline lookup yields CDR1 SGHAT and CDR2 FQNNGV. Between the trimmed V and J ends, which lost 8 bases and 2 bases, there was a span of 8 bases. The CDR3 consists of 12 residues. The data originate from a study of identical twins. Points from the study as a whole: The study based its conclusions on cross-sectional statistical analysis and did not follow the same donors. Fewer insertions marked abundant cord blood beta clonotypes; young adult naive trended weakly, memory not at all.

V gene TRBV11-2 combines with J gene TRBJ2-3; D ambiguous. The sample comprised memory T cells sorted from blood. The TCR comes from a woman aged 50 to 60 in good health. The chain's CDR3 is CASLYNTDTQYF. As DNA, the CDR3 is TGTGCCAGCCTCTACAACACAGATACGCAGTATTTT.